The source of this T cell receptor (beta chain) is a study of T-cell reconstitution after alpha-beta-depleted transplantation in children (dated by TCRdb to about 2016). Notes on the research overall: Using TCR repertoire profiling, the study followed T-cell immune reconstitution in a quantitative way in children after TCRalphabeta/CD19-depleted allogeneic hematopoietic cell transplantation.

Library prep was done by PCR. For sequencing, an Illumina HiSeq 2500 was employed. TCR libraries were prepared with molecular barcoding, using unique molecular identifiers to normalize TCRbeta repertoire quantification. TCRdb ran its own pipeline on the public reads, namely fastp trimming at Q25 and MiXCR clone calling, and kept in-frame beta chains. All rows with the same CDR3 protein become a single entry with the most common DNA and genes. This sample has about 230,000 distinct CDR3 sequences in its table, and around 9.7% of those were observed once. The top ten constitute approximately 5% of the sample. As regards this clonotype: The antigen it binds to is not known. No qualities accompany the bases; no much larger clone lies one base away.

CDR1 and CDR2 (MNHNY, SVGAGI) derive from the germline V gene (reference sequence). At the junction V is shortened by 8 bases and J by 4 bases, with 12 bases in between. The CDR3 sequence holds 12 residues, the cysteine and phenylalanine included. The entry retains the CDR3 DNA only, 36 bases that are in frame from base 1. The chain couples TRBV6-6 to TRBJ2-7; the D gene could be either TRBD1 or TRBD2, each agreeing at 6 bases. The starting material was PBMCs from the stem cell graft donor, obtained from the stem cell graft. The sequence came from a human donor who donated a stem cell graft to a child with SCID. The CDR3 region reads CASARGDYEQYF. The sequenced DNA: TGTGCCAGCGCTAGGGGGGATTACGAGCAGTACTTC.